This TCR beta chain was obtained from a study of response to subunit inactivated influenza vaccine. Points from the study as a whole: The authors offered the suggestion that each seasonal influenza vaccination recruits few new T cells.

MiXCR, run by TCRdb on the RT-PCR reads, gives a single entry per CDR3 protein. Here the sample spans approximately 530,000 distinct CDR3 sequences, 10% to 15% being singletons. Germline V gene lookup returns CDR1 SGHRS and CDR2 YFSETQ. V dropped 4 bases and J dropped 2 bases, with 12 bases sitting between them. This CDR3 is built from 15 residues. On this clonotype: Its antigen is still unknown.

The sequence was obtained from a man in his forties or fifties who received an inactivated influenza vaccine. The V call is TRBV5-1, the J call TRBJ1-4; D is perhaps TRBD1 (5 bases). This specimen was PBMCs from blood, taken roughly 45 days after vaccination. CDR3 amino acids: CASSVLTETNEKLFF. In DNA, the CDR3 is TGCGCCAGCAGCGTACTGACAGAGACTAATGAAAAACTGTTTTTT.